The 13 T cell receptor beta chains in this list originate from one sample, sequenced in a study of cytomegalovirus exposure and HLA in healthy donors. PCR amplification relied on 60 Vbeta primers (plus 13 Jbeta primers). The data were produced by immunoSEQ multiplex PCR, yet TCRdb's version contains in-frame clones alone and is incomplete. The sample table sets out 100,000 to 150,000 clones. Sequencing used PBMCs. These receptors were collected from a woman aged 40 to 50 in good health and CMV-seronegative.

DNA of the CDR3: TGTGCCAGCAGCTCAGGGACAGGGAGGAACACTGAAGCTTTCTTT. Protein sequence: CASSSGTGRNTEAFF. The chain couples TRBV7-9 to TRBJ1-1; the match to TRBD1 covers 9 bases. The germline V gene encodes CDR1 SEHNR and CDR2 FQNEAQ (reference sequence). CDR3 length: 15 residues. V was pared by 4 bases and J by 1 base, with 4 bases of the junction left unmatched. Looking up the rest from reference TRBV7-9 and TRBJ1-1 gives the full variable domain: DTGVSQNPRHKITKRGQNVTFRCDPISEHNRLYWYRQTLGQGPEFLTYFQNEAQLEKSRLLSDRFSAERPKGSFSTLEIQRTEQGDSAMYLCASSSGTGRNTEAFFGQGTRLTVV.

The chain links TRBV28 to TRBJ2-7, with 7 bases aligning to TRBD1. With 5 bases clipped from V and 2 bases from J, the junction kept 6 bases outside the gene matches. This CDR3 comprises 14 residues. Germline CDR1 reads MDHEN; CDR2 reads SYDVKM. The CDR3, as DNA: TGTGCCAGCAGTCTGGGACAGCGCACCTACGAGCAGTACGTC. This gives the protein CASSLGQRTYEQYV.

The gene calls are TRBV19 and TRBJ2-1, with TRBD1 as a possible D gene (6 bases). There are 17 residues in the CDR3. V was shortened by 4 bases and J by 7 bases, with 23 bases between the two germline ends. Germline lookup yields CDR1 LNHDA and CDR2 SQIVND (reference sequence). The CDR3 coding sequence is TGTGCCAGTAGTACTACCCCCGGGACAACGATTCGTAATGAGCAGTTCTTC. Protein sequence: CASSTTPGTTIRNEQFF.

V gene TRBV4-2 combines with J gene TRBJ1-3, with 7 bases aligning to TRBD1. The V segment lost 1 base and the J segment 6 bases; nucleotides outside the gene matches: 6. Germline V gene sequence: CDR1 LGHNA, CDR2 YNFKEQ. The CDR3 has 15 residues. CDR3 in DNA: TGTGCCAGCAGCCAAGTAGCGCAGGGGGAAAACACCATATATTTT. Its protein product is CASSQVAQGENTIYF.

This chain uses TRBV7-9 with TRBJ2-5; the D gene is possibly TRBD2 (6 bases). In germline, CDR1 is SEHNR, CDR2 FQNEAQ (reference sequence). V gave up 3 bases and J gave up 5 bases, with 10 bases separating them. The CDR3 has 13 amino acids. In nucleotides, the CDR3 is TGTGCCAGCAGCTTCGGAGGGACTGAGACCCAGTACTTC. It yields the protein CASSFGGTETQYF.

The chain couples TRBV6-5 to TRBJ1-1; possibly TRBD1 for D (5 bases). Germline CDR1 and CDR2: MNHEY and SVGAGI. Deletions cut 6 bases from V and 1 base from J, with 12 bases between. This CDR3 has 14 amino acids. The CDR3 region has the DNA TGTGCCAGCAGCCCCCGCGGGGCGAACACTGAAGCTTTCTTT. It encodes CASSPRGANTEAFF.

This sequence joins TRBV5-1 and TRBJ2-3, with 14 positions matching TRBD2. Germline V gene lookup returns CDR1 SGHRS and CDR2 YFSETQ. The CDR3 is made up of 17 amino acids. V lost 4 bases to trimming and J lost 1 base; unmatched junction nucleotides: 5. The CDR3 DNA reads TGCGCCAGCAGCCCCGGGACTAGCGGGGGACGCACAGATACGCAGTATTTT. Its protein product is CASSPGTSGGRTDTQYF.

The chain uses TRBV5-1 and TRBJ1-5; D not certain. There are 13 residues in the CDR3. CDR1 SGHRS and CDR2 YFSETQ come from the germline V gene. Trimming took off 3 bases at V and 6 bases at J, with 10 bases between the two ends. CDR3 loop: CASSSGESQPQHF. CDR3 sequence (DNA): TGCGCCAGCAGCTCCGGGGAGAGTCAGCCCCAGCATTTT.

The rearrangement uses TRBV18 and TRBJ2-7; 7 bases line up with TRBD2. Germline V lookup: CDR1 KGHSH, CDR2 LQKENI. The length of the CDR3 is 13 residues. The trim removed 1 base at V and 5 bases at J, leaving 2 bases unmatched. CDR3 residues: CASSPREGNEQYV. Written as DNA, the CDR3 is TGTGCCAGCTCACCACGGGAGGGTAACGAGCAGTACGTC.

V gene TRBV7-2 combines with J gene TRBJ2-7; D ambiguous. Germline CDR1 and CDR2: SGHTA and FQGNSA. Trimming shortened V by 1 base and J by 7 bases, and 17 bases separated the two germline ends. This CDR3 is 15 amino acids long. The CDR3 spells CASSLGQINKWEQYF. CDR3 bases: TGTGCCAGCAGCTTAGGGCAGATTAACAAATGGGAGCAGTACTTC.

This chain connects TRBV5-1 to TRBJ2-2; TRBD1 matches at 7 bases. This CDR3 contains 14 residues. The V and J ends lost 4 bases and 7 bases, in that order; junction bases with no gene match: 7. Germline values: CDR1 SGHRS, CDR2 YFSETQ. Here the CDR3 DNA reads TGCGCCAGCAGCCCAGGGACAGCTGGCGGGGAGCTGTTTTTT. It translates to CASSPGTAGGELFF.

This sequence joins TRBV28 and TRBJ1-4; no reliable D call. The CDR3 has 15 residues. In germline, CDR1 is MDHEN, CDR2 SYDVKM. V was pared by 5 bases and J by 8 bases, with 18 bases between. DNA for the CDR3: TGTGCCAGCAGTCCGAGTGGGAGGGTTGGGGAAAAACTGTTTTTT. It yields the protein CASSPSGRVGEKLFF.

This rearrangement joins TRBV6-6 to TRBJ2-2; tentative D call: TRBD1 (6 bases). CDR3 size: 14 residues. The V end lost 5 bases, the J end lost 6 bases, and 13 bases lay between the germline ends. Looked up from germline, CDR1 is MNHNY and CDR2 is SVGAGI (reference sequence). CDR3 DNA sequence: TGTGCCAGCAGTCACCGGACAGCATCCGGGGAGCTGTTTTTT. Encoded protein: CASSHRTASGELFF.